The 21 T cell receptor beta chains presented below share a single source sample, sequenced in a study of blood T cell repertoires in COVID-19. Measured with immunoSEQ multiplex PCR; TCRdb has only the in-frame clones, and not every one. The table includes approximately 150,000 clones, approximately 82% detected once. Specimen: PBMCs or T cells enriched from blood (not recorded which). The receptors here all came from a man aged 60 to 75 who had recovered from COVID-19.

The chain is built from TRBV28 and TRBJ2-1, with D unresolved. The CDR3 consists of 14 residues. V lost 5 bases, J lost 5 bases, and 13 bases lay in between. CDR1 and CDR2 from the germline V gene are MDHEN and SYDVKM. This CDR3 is CASSPPPHNNEQFF. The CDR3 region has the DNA TGTGCCAGCAGTCCTCCTCCTCACAACAATGAGCAGTTCTTC. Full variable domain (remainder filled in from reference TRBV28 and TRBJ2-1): DVKVTQSSRYLVKRTGEKVFLECVQDMDHENMFWYRQDPGLGLRLIYFSYDVKMKEKGDIPEGYSVSREKKERFSLILESASTNQTSMYLCASSPPPHNNEQFFGPGTRLTVL.

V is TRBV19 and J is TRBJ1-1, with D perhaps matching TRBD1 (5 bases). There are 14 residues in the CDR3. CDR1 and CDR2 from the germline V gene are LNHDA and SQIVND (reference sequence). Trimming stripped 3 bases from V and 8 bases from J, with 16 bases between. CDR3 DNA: TGTGCCAGTAGTATGGAACGGACGACAGTAGAAGCTTTCTTT. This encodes CASSMERTTVEAFF.

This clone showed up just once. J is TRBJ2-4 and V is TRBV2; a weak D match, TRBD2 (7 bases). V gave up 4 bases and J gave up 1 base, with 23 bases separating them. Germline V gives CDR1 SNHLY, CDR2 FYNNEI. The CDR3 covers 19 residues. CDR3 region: CASSVRGDGGQDAKNIQYF. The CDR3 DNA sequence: TGTGCCAGCAGTGTAAGGGGCGACGGGGGGCAAGACGCCAAAAACATTCAGTACTTC.

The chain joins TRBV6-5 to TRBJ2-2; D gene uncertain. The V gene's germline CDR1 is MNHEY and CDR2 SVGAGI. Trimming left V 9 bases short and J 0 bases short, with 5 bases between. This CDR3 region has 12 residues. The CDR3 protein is CASSTNTGELFF. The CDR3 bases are TGTGCCAGTTCCACGAACACCGGGGAGCTGTTTTTT.

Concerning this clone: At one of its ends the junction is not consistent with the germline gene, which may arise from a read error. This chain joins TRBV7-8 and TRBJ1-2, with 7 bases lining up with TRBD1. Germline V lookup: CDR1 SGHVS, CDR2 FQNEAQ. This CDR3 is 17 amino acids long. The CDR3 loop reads CASSLAPVGQKAYGYTF. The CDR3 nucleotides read TGTGCCAGCAGCCTAGCCCCCGTGGGACAGAAAGCCTATGGCTACACCTTC.

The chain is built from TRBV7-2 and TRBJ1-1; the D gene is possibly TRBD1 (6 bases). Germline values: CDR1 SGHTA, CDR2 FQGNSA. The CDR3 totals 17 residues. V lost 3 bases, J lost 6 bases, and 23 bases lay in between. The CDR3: CASSLRTLGQGLPEAFF. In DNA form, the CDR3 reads TGTGCCAGCAGCTTGAGGACGTTGGGTCAGGGGTTGCCTGAAGCTTTCTTT.

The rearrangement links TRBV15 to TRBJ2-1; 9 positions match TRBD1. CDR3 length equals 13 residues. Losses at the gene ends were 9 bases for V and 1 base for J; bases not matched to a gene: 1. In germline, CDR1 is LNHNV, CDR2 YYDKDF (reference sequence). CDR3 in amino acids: CATGTGSYNEQFF. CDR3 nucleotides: TGTGCCACTGGGACAGGGTCCTACAATGAGCAGTTCTTC.

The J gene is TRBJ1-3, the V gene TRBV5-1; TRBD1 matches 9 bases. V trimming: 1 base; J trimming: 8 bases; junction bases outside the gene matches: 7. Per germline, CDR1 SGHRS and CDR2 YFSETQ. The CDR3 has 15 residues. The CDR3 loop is CASSLRGTGRDTIYF. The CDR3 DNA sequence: TGCGCCAGCAGCTTGCGAGGGACAGGGAGGGACACCATATATTTT.

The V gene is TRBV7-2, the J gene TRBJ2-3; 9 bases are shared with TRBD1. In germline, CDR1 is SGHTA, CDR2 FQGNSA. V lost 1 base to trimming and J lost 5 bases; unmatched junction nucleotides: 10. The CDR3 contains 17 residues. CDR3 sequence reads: CASSLVVGQGHGDTQYF. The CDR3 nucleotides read TGTGCCAGCAGCTTAGTGGTCGGACAGGGGCACGGAGATACGCAGTATTTT.

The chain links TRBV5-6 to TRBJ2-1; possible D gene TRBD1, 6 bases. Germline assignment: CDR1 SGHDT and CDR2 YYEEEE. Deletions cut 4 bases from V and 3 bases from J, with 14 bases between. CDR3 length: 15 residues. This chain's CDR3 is CASSLRTDYYNEQFF. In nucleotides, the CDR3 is TGTGCCAGCAGCCTTAGGACAGATTACTACAATGAGCAGTTCTTC.

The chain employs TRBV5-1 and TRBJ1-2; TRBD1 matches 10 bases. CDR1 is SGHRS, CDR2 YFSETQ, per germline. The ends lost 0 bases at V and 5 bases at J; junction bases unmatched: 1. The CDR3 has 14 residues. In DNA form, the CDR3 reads TGCGCCAGCAGCTTGGGACAGGGGGCGTATGGCTACACCTTC. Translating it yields CASSLGQGAYGYTF.

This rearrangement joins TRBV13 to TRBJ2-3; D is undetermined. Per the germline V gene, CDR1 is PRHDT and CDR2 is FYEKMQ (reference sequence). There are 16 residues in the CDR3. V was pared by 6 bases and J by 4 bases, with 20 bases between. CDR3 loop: CASSLTGLTGPDTQYF. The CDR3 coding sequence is TGTGCCAGCAGTTTGACCGGTTTAACTGGGCCAGATACGCAGTATTTT.

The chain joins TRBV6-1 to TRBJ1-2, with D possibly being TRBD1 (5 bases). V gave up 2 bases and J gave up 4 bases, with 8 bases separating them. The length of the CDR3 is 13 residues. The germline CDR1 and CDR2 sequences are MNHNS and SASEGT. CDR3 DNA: TGTGCCAGCAGTGAAAGCGGGGGCTATGGCTACACCTTC. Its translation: CASSESGGYGYTF.

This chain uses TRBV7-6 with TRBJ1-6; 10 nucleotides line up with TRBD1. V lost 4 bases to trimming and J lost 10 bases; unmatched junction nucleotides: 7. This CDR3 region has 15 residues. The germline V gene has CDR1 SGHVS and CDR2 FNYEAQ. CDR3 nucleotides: TGTGCCAGCAGCTACCGGACAGGGGGGAACTCACCCCTCCACTTT. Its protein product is CASSYRTGGNSPLHF.

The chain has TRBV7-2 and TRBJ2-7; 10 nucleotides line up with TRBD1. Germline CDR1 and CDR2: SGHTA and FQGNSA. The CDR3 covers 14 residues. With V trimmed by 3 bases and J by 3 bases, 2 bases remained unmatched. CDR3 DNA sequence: TGTGCCAGCAGCTTCGACAGGGGGCACTACGAGCAGTACTTC. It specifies CASSFDRGHYEQYF.

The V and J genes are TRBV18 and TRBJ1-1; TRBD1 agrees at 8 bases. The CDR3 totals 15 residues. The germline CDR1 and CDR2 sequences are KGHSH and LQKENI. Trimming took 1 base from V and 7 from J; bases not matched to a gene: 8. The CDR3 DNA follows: TGTGCCAGCTCACCACTGCCAGGGGGCTTACGTGAAGCTTTCTTT. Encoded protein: CASSPLPGGLREAFF.

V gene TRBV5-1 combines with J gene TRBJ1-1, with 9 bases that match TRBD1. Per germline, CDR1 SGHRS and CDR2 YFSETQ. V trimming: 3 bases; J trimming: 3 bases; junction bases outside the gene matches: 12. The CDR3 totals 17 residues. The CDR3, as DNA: TGCGCCAGCAGCTGGAGGGGACAGGGAATTTCTCACACTGAAGCTTTCTTT. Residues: CASSWRGQGISHTEAFF. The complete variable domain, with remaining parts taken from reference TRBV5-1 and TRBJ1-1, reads KAGVTQTPRYLIKTRGQQVTLSCSPISGHRSVSWYQQTPGQGLQFLFEYFSETQRNKGNFPGRFSGRQFSNSRSEMNVSTLELGDSALYLCASSWRGQGISHTEAFFGQGTRLTVV.

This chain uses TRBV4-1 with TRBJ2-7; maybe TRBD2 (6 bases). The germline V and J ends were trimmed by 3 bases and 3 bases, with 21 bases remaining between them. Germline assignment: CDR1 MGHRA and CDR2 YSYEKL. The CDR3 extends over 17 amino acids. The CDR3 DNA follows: TGCGCCAGCAGCCACCGGGCCCCCGCGGGACTTATCTACGAGCAGTACTTC. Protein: CASSHRAPAGLIYEQYF.

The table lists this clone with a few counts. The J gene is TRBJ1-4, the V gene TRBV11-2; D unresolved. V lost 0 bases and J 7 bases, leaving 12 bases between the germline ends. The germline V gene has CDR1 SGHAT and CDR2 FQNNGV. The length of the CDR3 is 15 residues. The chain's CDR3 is CASSLDPSPSEKLFF. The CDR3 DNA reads TGTGCCAGCAGCTTAGACCCATCCCCGAGTGAAAAACTGTTTTTT.

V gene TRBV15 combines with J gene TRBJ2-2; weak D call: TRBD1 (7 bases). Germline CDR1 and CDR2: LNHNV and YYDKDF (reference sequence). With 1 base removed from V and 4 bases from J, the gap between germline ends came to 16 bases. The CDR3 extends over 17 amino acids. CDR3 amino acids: CATSRVGGGGITGELFF. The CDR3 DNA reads TGTGCCACCAGCAGAGTAGGAGGGGGCGGAATCACCGGGGAGCTGTTTTTT.

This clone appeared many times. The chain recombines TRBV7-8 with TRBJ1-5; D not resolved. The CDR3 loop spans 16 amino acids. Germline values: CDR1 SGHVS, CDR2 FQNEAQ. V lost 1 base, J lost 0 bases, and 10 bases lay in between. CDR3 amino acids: CASSLVGLYSNQPQHF. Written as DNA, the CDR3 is TGTGCCAGCAGCTTAGTTGGGCTCTATAGCAATCAGCCCCAGCATTTT.